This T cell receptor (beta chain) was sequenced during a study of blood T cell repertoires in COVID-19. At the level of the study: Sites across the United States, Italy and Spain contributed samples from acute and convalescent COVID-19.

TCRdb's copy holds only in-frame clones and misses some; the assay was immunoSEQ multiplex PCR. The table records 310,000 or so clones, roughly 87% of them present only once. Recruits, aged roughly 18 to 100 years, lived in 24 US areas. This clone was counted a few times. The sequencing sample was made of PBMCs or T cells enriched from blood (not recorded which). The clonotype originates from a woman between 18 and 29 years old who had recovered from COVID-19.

CDR3 nucleotide sequence: TGTGCCACCAGTGATTTGCAGGGCACTCCCCTTAATGAAAAACTGTTTTTT. This sequence encodes CATSDLQGTPLNEKLFF. The chain joins TRBV24-1 to TRBJ1-4; a possible D gene is TRBD1 (5 bases). This CDR3 contains 17 residues. CDR1 KGHDR and CDR2 SFDVKD come from the germline V gene. V lost 0 bases to trimming and J lost 4 bases, with 14 bases between them.